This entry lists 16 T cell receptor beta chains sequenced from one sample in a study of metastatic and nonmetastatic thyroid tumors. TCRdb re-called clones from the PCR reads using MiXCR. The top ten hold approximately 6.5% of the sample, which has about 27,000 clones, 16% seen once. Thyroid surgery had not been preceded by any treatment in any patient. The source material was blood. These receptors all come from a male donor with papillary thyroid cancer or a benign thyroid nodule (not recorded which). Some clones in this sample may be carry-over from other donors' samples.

The CDR3 nucleotides read TGTGCCAGCAGTTCACATGTCAATCAGCCCCAGCATTTT. It is translated as CASSSHVNQPQHF. The chain uses TRBV27 and TRBJ1-5; no firm D call. The CDR3 is 13 residues long. Germline lookup yields CDR1 MNHEY and CDR2 SMNVEV (reference sequence). Trimming removed 4 bases at V and 3 bases at J, with 7 bases between.

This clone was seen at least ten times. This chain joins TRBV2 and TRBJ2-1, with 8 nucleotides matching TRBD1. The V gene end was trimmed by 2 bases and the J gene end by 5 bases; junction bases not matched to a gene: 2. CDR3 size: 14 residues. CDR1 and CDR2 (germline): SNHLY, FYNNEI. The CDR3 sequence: CASSEQGANNEQFF. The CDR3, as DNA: TGTGCCAGCAGTGAACAGGGGGCCAACAATGAGCAGTTCTTC. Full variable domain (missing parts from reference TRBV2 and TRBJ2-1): EPEVTQTPSHQVTQMGQEVILRCVPISNHLYFYWYRQILGQKVEFLVSFYNNEISEKSEIFDDQFSVERPDGSNFTLKIRSTKLEDSAMYFCASSEQGANNEQFFGPGTRLTVL.

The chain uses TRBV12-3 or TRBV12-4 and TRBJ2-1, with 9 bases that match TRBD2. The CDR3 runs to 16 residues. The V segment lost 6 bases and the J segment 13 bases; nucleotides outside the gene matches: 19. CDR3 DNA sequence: TGTGCCAGCAGGAAAATTAGCGGGAGATTTGAGCACGATCAGTTCTTC. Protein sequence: CASRKISGRFEHDQFF.

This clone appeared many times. The DNA for the CDR3 is TGTGCCAGCTCACCTCAACAGGGCGGCAATCAGCCCCAGCATTTT. Amino acids: CASSPQQGGNQPQHF. The chain recombines TRBV18 with TRBJ1-5, with a tentative D call TRBD1 (6 bases). This CDR3 has 15 amino acids. Germline V gives CDR1 KGHSH, CDR2 LQKENI. V lost 3 bases to trimming and J lost 2 bases, with 11 bases between them. Together with reference TRBV18 and TRBJ1-5, the CDR3 gives the full variable domain: NAGVMQNPRHLVRRRGQEARLRCSPMKGHSHVYWYRQLPEEGLKFMVYLQKENIIDESGMPKERFSAEFPKEGPSILRIQQVVRGDSAAYFCASSPQQGGNQPQHFGDGTRLSIL.

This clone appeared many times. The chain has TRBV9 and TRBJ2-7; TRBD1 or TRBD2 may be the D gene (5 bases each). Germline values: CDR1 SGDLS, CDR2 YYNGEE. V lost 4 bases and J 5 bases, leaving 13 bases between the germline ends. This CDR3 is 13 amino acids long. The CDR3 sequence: CASSTRQSDEQYF. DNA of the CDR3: TGTGCCAGCAGCACTAGACAGTCCGACGAGCAGTACTTC.

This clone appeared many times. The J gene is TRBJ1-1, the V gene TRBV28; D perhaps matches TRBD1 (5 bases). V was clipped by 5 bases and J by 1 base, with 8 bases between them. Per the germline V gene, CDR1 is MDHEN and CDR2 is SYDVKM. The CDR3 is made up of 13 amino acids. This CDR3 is CASSPGTNTEAFF. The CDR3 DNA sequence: TGTGCCAGCAGTCCGGGGACGAACACTGAAGCTTTCTTT.

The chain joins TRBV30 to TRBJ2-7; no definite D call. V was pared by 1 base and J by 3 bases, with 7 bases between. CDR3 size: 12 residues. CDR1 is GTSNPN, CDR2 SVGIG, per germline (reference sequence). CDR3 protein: CAWSAPDYEQYF. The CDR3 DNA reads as TGTGCCTGGAGTGCTCCAGACTACGAGCAGTACTTC.

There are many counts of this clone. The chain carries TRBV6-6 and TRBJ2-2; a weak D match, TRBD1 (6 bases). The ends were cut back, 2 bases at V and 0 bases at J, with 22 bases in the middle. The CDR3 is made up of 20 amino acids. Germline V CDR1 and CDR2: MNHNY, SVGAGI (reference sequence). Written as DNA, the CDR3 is TGTGCCAGCAGTTACCACCAACCCCCGCAGGGGCCAGCGAACACCGGGGAGCTGTTTTTT. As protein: CASSYHQPPQGPANTGELFF.

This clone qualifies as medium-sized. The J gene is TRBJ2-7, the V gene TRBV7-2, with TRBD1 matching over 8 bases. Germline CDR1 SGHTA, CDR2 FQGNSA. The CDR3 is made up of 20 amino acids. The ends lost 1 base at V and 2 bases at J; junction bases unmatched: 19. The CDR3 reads CASSLGGVGTGKKEAYEQYF. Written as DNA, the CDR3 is TGTGCCAGCAGCTTAGGGGGTGTAGGGACAGGCAAGAAAGAAGCCTACGAGCAGTACTTC.

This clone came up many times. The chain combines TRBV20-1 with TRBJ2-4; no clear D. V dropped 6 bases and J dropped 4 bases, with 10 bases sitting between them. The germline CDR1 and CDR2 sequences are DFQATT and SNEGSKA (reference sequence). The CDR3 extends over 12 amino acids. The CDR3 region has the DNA TGCAGTGCCCAGGACCCTAAAAACATTCAGTACTTC. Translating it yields CSAQDPKNIQYF.

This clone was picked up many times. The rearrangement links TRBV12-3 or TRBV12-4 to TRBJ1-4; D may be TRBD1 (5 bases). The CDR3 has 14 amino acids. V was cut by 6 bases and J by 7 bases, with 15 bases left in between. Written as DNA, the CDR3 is TGTGCCAGCAGCCTTAGGGGTGTCGGTGAAAAACTGTTTTTT. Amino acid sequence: CASSLRGVGEKLFF.

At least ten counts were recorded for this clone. The CDR3 is CASSLERGTEAFF. In nucleotides, the CDR3 is TGTGCCAGCAGTCTAGAGAGGGGCACTGAAGCTTTCTTT. The chain combines TRBV6-4 with TRBJ1-1; D possibly corresponds to TRBD1 (5 bases). V gave up 5 bases and J gave up 4 bases, with 11 bases separating them. This CDR3 is 13 amino acids long. Germline V gives CDR1 MRHNA, CDR2 SNTAGT.

The CDR3 coding sequence is TGCAGTGCTGTCACCGGGACAGGCTACTACGAGCAGTACTTC. Translation gives CSAVTGTGYYEQYF. The chain has TRBV20-1 and TRBJ2-7, with 8 nucleotides matching TRBD1. J was trimmed by 3 bases and V by 5 bases; bases with no gene match: 9. The CDR3 loop spans 14 amino acids. From germline, CDR1 is DFQATT and CDR2 SNEGSKA (reference sequence).

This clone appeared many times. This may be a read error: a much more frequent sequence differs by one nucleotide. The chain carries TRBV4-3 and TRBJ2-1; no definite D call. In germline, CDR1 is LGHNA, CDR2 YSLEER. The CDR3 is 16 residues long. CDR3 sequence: CASSQGPPGPYNEQLF. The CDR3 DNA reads TGCGCCAGCAGCCAAGGGCCGCCCGGCCCTTACAATGAGCAGCTCTTC.

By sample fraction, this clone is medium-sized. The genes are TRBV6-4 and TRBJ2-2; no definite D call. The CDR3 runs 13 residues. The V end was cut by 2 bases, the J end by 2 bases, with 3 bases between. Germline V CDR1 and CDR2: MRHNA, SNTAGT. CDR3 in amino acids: CASSDKNTGELFF. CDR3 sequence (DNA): TGTGCCAGCAGTGACAAAAACACCGGGGAGCTGTTTTTT.

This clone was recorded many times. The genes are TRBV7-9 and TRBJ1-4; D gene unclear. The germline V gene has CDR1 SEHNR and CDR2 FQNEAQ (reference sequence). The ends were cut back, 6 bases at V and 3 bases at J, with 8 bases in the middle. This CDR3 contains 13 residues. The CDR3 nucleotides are TGTGCCAGCAGAGGCTACCCTAATGAAAAACTGTTTTTT. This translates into CASRGYPNEKLFF.